This is a list of T cell receptor beta chains from one sample in a study of blood T cell repertoires in COVID-19. Sequenced by immunoSEQ multiplex PCR; TCRdb stores in-frame clones only, minus some. The table records about 320,000 clones, 87% of them present only once. The sequencing input was PBMCs or T cells enriched from blood (not recorded which). These receptors were obtained from a woman under 40 who had recovered from COVID-19. Each CDR3 is given with its conserved first and last residue. The D gene is left open where the match is weak. Clone size appears in some rows only: once, few, many, or a class for an expanded clone.

J: TRBJ2-1; D: -; size: -; V: TRBV4-1; DNA: TGCGCCAGCAGCCCCCTTCGACTAGTAACAAACGAGCAGTTCTTC; CDR3: CASSPLRLVTNEQFF
J: TRBJ1-2; D: -; size: -; V: TRBV30; DNA: TGTGCCTGGAGTCCCCGCGGTTCCGCTGGCTACACCTTC; CDR3: CAWSPRGSAGYTF
J: TRBJ1-5; D: -; size: -; V: TRBV30; DNA: TGTGCCTGGAGTGGGGGGCTCCGTCAGCCCCAGCATTTT; CDR3: CAWSGGLRQPQHF
J: TRBJ1-2; D: TRBD1; size: -; V: TRBV6-1; DNA: TGTGCCAGCAGTGAAGGAGACAGGGTGGGCTACACCTTC; CDR3: CASSEGDRVGYTF
J: TRBJ1-2; D: -; size: -; V: TRBV12-1; DNA: TGTGCCAGCAGCCATAACCGGGACACGGAAAGGGGCTACACCTTC; CDR3: CASSHNRDTERGYTF
J: TRBJ2-3; D: -; size: -; V: TRBV4-2; DNA: TGTGCCAGCAGCCAAGTTGCGGGGTCTGGAGATACGCAGTATTTT; CDR3: CASSQVAGSGDTQYF
J: TRBJ1-2; D: -; size: few; V: TRBV28; DNA: TGTGCCAGCAGGTCCTTCGACAGAACAAACTATGGCTACACCTTC; CDR3: CASRSFDRTNYGYTF
J: TRBJ1-3; D: TRBD1; size: once; V: TRBV6-6; DNA: TGTGCCAGCATCCAGGGGGCTGGAAACACCATATATTTT; CDR3: CASIQGAGNTIYF
J: TRBJ2-7; D: -; size: -; V: TRBV20-1; DNA: TGCAGTGCTAGTGGTGGGGGGGCAGTCTACGAGCAGTACTTC; CDR3: CSASGGGAVYEQYF
J: TRBJ1-2; D: TRBD1; size: -; V: TRBV7-9; DNA: TGTGCCAGCAGCCCCCCCGGGACAGACTATGGCTACACCTTC; CDR3: CASSPPGTDYGYTF
J: TRBJ1-6; D: TRBD1; size: -; V: TRBV30; DNA: TGTGCCTGTCCTGGACAGGGAAATTCACCCCTCCACTTT; CDR3: CACPGQGNSPLHF
J: TRBJ1-1; D: TRBD1; size: few; V: TRBV5-1; DNA: TGCGCCAGCAGCGTTAACAGGGGGAACACTGAAGCTTTCTTT; CDR3: CASSVNRGNTEAFF
J: TRBJ1-1; D: -; size: -; V: TRBV4-1; DNA: TGCGCCAGCAGCCAAGATCGGGGGGTTACTGAAGCTTTCTTT; CDR3: CASSQDRGVTEAFF
J: TRBJ2-1; D: -; size: -; V: TRBV6-1; DNA: TGTGCCAGCAGTGAAGTGGGAGACCAAATCTCCTACAATGAGCAGTTCTTC; CDR3: CASSEVGDQISYNEQFF
J: TRBJ1-4; D: -; size: few; V: TRBV6-5; DNA: TGTGCCAGCAGCCAAACAGGGTACGGGGAAAAACTGTTTTTT; CDR3: CASSQTGYGEKLFF
J: TRBJ2-2; D: TRBD2; size: -; V: TRBV27; DNA: TGTGCCAGCAGTTCGGGACTAGCGGGGCGGGAGCTGTTTTTT; CDR3: CASSSGLAGRELFF
J: TRBJ1-2; D: TRBD1; size: -; V: TRBV18; DNA: TGTGCCAGCTCACCGCAGGGGGATGGCTACACCTTC; CDR3: CASSPQGDGYTF
J: TRBJ1-6; D: -; size: -; V: TRBV11-1; DNA: TGTGCCAGCAGCTTGGTGGTGGGGGCAGGTTCACCCCTCCACTTT; CDR3: CASSLVVGAGSPLHF
J: TRBJ1-2; D: -; size: -; V: TRBV19; DNA: TGTGCCAGCCACATCCAGGGGCATAACTATGGCTACACCTTC; CDR3: CASHIQGHNYGYTF
J: TRBJ1-5; D: -; size: once; V: TRBV6-5; DNA: TGTGCCAGCAGTTACTCCTCCGGGGGCAATCAGCCCCAGCATTTT; CDR3: CASSYSSGGNQPQHF
J: TRBJ2-1; D: TRBD2; size: -; V: TRBV9; DNA: TGTGCCAGCAGCGGACTAGCGGGGCCGATCGGCTCCTACAATGAGCAGTTCTTC; CDR3: CASSGLAGPIGSYNEQFF
J: TRBJ1-4; D: -; size: -; V: TRBV19; DNA: TGTGCCAGTAGTATCGGGGGGAGGGTCCTGTTTTTT; CDR3: CASSIGGRVLFF
J: TRBJ1-2; D: -; size: -; V: TRBV30; DNA: TGTGCCTGGAGTGTACATGGGGGCGAAGACTATGGCTACACCTTC; CDR3: CAWSVHGGEDYGYTF
J: TRBJ2-7; D: -; size: -; V: TRBV10-1; DNA: TGCGCCAGCAGTGAGTCGATGGGGGCAGGGGTCGAGCAGTACTTC; CDR3: CASSESMGAGVEQYF
J: TRBJ1-4; D: TRBD1; size: -; V: TRBV29-1; DNA: TGCAGCGTTGAGGGACAGGGTGGACTGTTTTTT; CDR3: CSVEGQGGLFF
J: TRBJ1-1; D: -; size: -; V: TRBV30; DNA: TGTGCCTGGATCCCGGGGGCTGAAGCTTTCTTT; CDR3: CAWIPGAEAFF
J: TRBJ2-5; D: TRBD2; size: -; V: TRBV2; DNA: TGTGCCAGCAGTGCTCGAGCGGGGGACCAAGAGACCCAGTACTTC; CDR3: CASSARAGDQETQYF
J: TRBJ2-5; D: TRBD2; size: -; V: TRBV5-1; DNA: TGCGCCAGCAGCTTGGCCGGGGGGGCACGGCAAGAGACCCAGTACTTC; CDR3: CASSLAGGARQETQYF
J: TRBJ2-7; D: -; size: -; V: TRBV19; DNA: TGTGCCAGTAGTATAGATCGGGCAGGGCCTTACGAGCAGTACTTC; CDR3: CASSIDRAGPYEQYF
J: TRBJ2-7; D: -; size: -; V: TRBV7-2; DNA: TGTGCCAGCAGCCCCCGGGCAGGGAGGACCTACGAGCAGTACTTC; CDR3: CASSPRAGRTYEQYF
J: TRBJ1-1; D: -; size: -; V: TRBV19; DNA: TGTGCCAGTAAGGGGGACCGGTACACTGAAGCTTTCTTT; CDR3: CASKGDRYTEAFF
J: TRBJ1-1; D: TRBD1; size: -; V: TRBV18; DNA: TGTGCCAGCTCACTTGGGACAGGAGGCCTTTTGAACGAAGCTTTCTTT; CDR3: CASSLGTGGLLNEAFF
J: TRBJ2-4; D: -; size: -; V: TRBV27; DNA: TGTGCCAGCAGTTCACAACAGGTAGCCAAAAACATTCAGTACTTC; CDR3: CASSSQQVAKNIQYF
J: TRBJ2-5; D: TRBD1; size: once; V: TRBV14; DNA: TGTGCCAGCAGCCAGGGACAGGGGCGAGAGACCCAGTACTTC; CDR3: CASSQGQGRETQYF
J: TRBJ1-2; D: -; size: few; V: TRBV3-1/TRBV3-2; DNA: TGTGCCAGCAGCCAAGATCGGAGAACCCTCTATGGCTACACCTTC; CDR3: CASSQDRRTLYGYTF
J: TRBJ1-2; D: -; size: once; V: TRBV25-1; DNA: TGTGCCAGCAATGACGGACTTGGCTACACCTTC; CDR3: CASNDGLGYTF
J: TRBJ1-6; D: TRBD1; size: -; V: TRBV5-4; DNA: TGTGCCAGCAGCATACAGCAGGGGGGTAATTCACCCCTCCACTTT; CDR3: CASSIQQGGNSPLHF
J: TRBJ1-1; D: TRBD1; size: -; V: TRBV19; DNA: TGTGCCAGTAGTACCTGGACAGGACTGAACACTGAAGCTTTCTTT; CDR3: CASSTWTGLNTEAFF
J: TRBJ1-5; D: TRBD1; size: -; V: TRBV6-1; DNA: TGTGCCAGCAGTGAAGCAGTAGGGGGCGTGCAGCCCCAGCATTTT; CDR3: CASSEAVGGVQPQHF
J: TRBJ2-7; D: TRBD2; size: once; V: TRBV2; DNA: TGTGCCAGCAGTCGACTAGCGGGGGACGGTTACGAGCAGTACTTC; CDR3: CASSRLAGDGYEQYF
J: TRBJ1-1; D: TRBD1; size: -; V: TRBV10-3; DNA: TGTGCCATCACTACAGGGGTGAACACTGAAGCTTTCTTT; CDR3: CAITTGVNTEAFF
J: TRBJ2-5; D: -; size: -; V: TRBV13; DNA: TGTGCCAGCAGCACCGGGCAGGGTGGCACCCAGTACTTC; CDR3: CASSTGQGGTQYF